Described below is a single T cell receptor beta chain sequence and its context. This sample is part of a study of blood T cell repertoires in COVID-19. Study-wide context: PBMCs, B-cell-depleted T cells, or T cells provided the cDNA or gDNA that made up the material.

Per the study methods: Counts of nucleated cells, estimated from reference gene primer amplification, were obtained. Profiling relied on immunoSEQ multiplex PCR, and the TCRdb table lists in-frame clones only, not all of them. V and J calls and clone size are those listed in that table; D and trimming were worked out from the DNA. The repertoire includes roughly 150,000 clones, around 85% of them detected once, and 2.5% to 3% sits in the top ten. This CDR3 region has 16 residues. Losses at the gene ends were 5 bases for V and 4 bases for J; bases not matched to a gene: 13. Germline V lookup: CDR1 MNHEY, CDR2 SMNVEV (reference sequence).

The receptor's source is a man in his fifties or sixties with acute or convalescent COVID-19. The rearrangement uses TRBV27 and TRBJ1-2, with 7 bases identical to TRBD1. Material: peripheral blood. The CDR3 here is CASSAETGPWFYGYTF. The CDR3 bases are TGTGCCAGCAGTGCAGAGACAGGGCCGTGGTTCTATGGCTACACCTTC.